This TCR beta chain was documented in a study of blood T cell repertoires in COVID-19. Original data processing: Nucleated cell number was recorded as an estimate derived from reference gene primer amplification. Only in-frame clones appear in the TCRdb table, and some are missing; sequencing was by immunoSEQ multiplex PCR. V and J calls and clone size are copied from that table; D and trimming were computed from the DNA. The repertoire includes approximately 300,000 clones, 85% of them detected once, and 1.9% sits in the top ten. Germline CDR1 and CDR2: MNHNS and SASEGT. V dropped 0 bases and J dropped 3 bases, with 12 bases sitting between them. The CDR3 loop spans 15 amino acids. Exposed enrollees had met someone with a PCR-confirmed or clinician-diagnosed COVID-19 case at some point within the 2 weeks before study entry.

The TCR was taken from a woman younger than 45 who had been exposed to COVID-19. Sequencing was carried out using PBMCs or T cells enriched from blood (not recorded which). The chain is built from TRBV6-1 and TRBJ2-7; the D gene is possibly TRBD1 (5 bases). The CDR3 sequence: CASSEAFQGGYEQYF. The CDR3 DNA reads TGTGCCAGCAGTGAAGCGTTCCAGGGCGGCTACGAGCAGTACTTC.